One sample yielded the 28 T cell receptor beta chains listed below, sequenced in a study of blood T cell repertoires in COVID-19. The repertoire was sequenced with immunoSEQ multiplex PCR; TCRdb's copy has only in-frame clones and lacks some. The table lists hundreds of thousands of clones, about 94% of them singletons. Sequencing was carried out using peripheral blood. These receptors all come from a man in his sixties with COVID-19, enrolled during active disease.

The chain uses TRBV27 and TRBJ2-3, with a tentative D call TRBD2 (6 bases). The CDR3 is 15 residues long. Trimming cost V 2 bases and J 0 bases, with 9 bases left between them. CDR1 is MNHEY and CDR2 is SMNVEV in the germline V gene (reference sequence). CDR3 loop: CASSLQLASTDTQYF. The DNA of the CDR3 is TGTGCCAGCAGTTTACAACTAGCTAGCACAGATACGCAGTATTTT.

The count of this clone is one. The chain recombines TRBV12-3 or TRBV12-4 with TRBJ1-4; TRBD1 agrees at 8 bases. This CDR3 has 13 residues. The trim removed 2 bases at V and 7 bases at J, leaving 0 bases unmatched. The CDR3 nucleotides read TGTGCCAGCAGTTTAACAGGGGGTGAAAAACTGTTTTTT. Its protein is CASSLTGGEKLFF.

The rearrangement joins TRBV12-3 or TRBV12-4 to TRBJ1-2; 7 nucleotides line up with TRBD1. Trimming took 6 bases from V and 4 from J; bases not matched to a gene: 5. This CDR3 spans 13 amino acids. The CDR3 region has the DNA TGTGCCAGCAGAGACAGGGTGGCCTATGGCTACACCTTC. Translating gives CASRDRVAYGYTF.

V and J are TRBV11-2 and TRBJ2-7; no firm D call. Germline CDR1 SGHAT, CDR2 FQNNGV. V was trimmed by 4 bases and J by 3 bases, leaving 4 bases between them. The CDR3 extends over 11 amino acids. The CDR3 is CASSSYYEQYF. The CDR3 DNA reads as TGTGCCAGCAGCTCTTACTACGAGCAGTACTTC. The full variable domain, its missing parts supplied by reference TRBV11-2 and TRBJ2-7, is EAGVAQSPRYKIIEKRQSVAFWCNPISGHATLYWYQQILGQGPKLLIQFQNNGVVDDSQLPKDRFSAERLKGVDSTLKIQPAKLEDSAVYLCASSSYYEQYFGPGTRLTVT.

This sequence joins TRBV3-1 (or the pseudogene TRBV3-2) and TRBJ2-7; 7 nucleotides agree with TRBD1. The CDR3 length is 15 residues. V lost 0 bases, J lost 2 bases, and 4 bases stayed unmatched. Germline lookup yields CDR1 LGHDT and CDR2 YNNKEL (reference sequence). The CDR3 reads CASSQDLTGPYEQYF. CDR3 bases: TGTGCCAGCAGCCAAGATCTGACAGGGCCCTACGAGCAGTACTTC.

The genes are TRBV19 and TRBJ2-7, with D tentatively TRBD2 (5 bases). The germline gives CDR1 LNHDA, CDR2 SQIVND (reference sequence). The CDR3 is 14 residues long. V was clipped by 3 bases and J by 2 bases, with 11 bases between them. The CDR3 nucleotides are TGTGCCAGTAGTATCGGACCGGGAACCTACGAGCAGTACTTC. It specifies CASSIGPGTYEQYF.

The CDR3 nucleotides are TGTGCCAGCTCCCGATCCGGGACAGGGGGAGGATTTATCGAGCAGTACTTC. It specifies CASSRSGTGGGFIEQYF. This chain uses TRBV18 with TRBJ2-7; 11 positions agree with TRBD1. Germline-derived CDR1 and CDR2 are KGHSH and LQKENI. The CDR3 contains 17 residues. J was trimmed by 6 bases and V by 6 bases; bases with no gene match: 16.

The rearrangement links TRBV28 to TRBJ1-2; no clear D gene. V was pared by 3 bases and J by 7 bases, with 18 bases between. This CDR3 is 15 amino acids long. Germline-derived CDR1 and CDR2 are MDHEN and SYDVKM. CDR3 residues: CASSFQVTRGFGYTF. As DNA, the CDR3 is TGTGCCAGCAGTTTTCAGGTTACTCGAGGGTTTGGCTACACCTTC.

V usage is TRBV19 and J usage is TRBJ1-3; 7 bases line up with TRBD1. V shed 6 bases and J 4 bases; nucleotides not matched to a gene: 18. Germline V lookup: CDR1 LNHDA, CDR2 SQIVND (reference sequence). This CDR3 region has 18 residues. The DNA for the CDR3 is TGTGCCAGTAGCCCAGACAGGGCCAAGCTCCGATCCGGAAACACCATATATTTT. Translation: CASSPDRAKLRSGNTIYF.

This chain connects TRBV19 to TRBJ2-7; tentative D call: TRBD2 (6 bases). There are 15 residues in the CDR3. V was trimmed by 3 bases and J by 3 bases, leaving 15 bases between them. CDR1 is LNHDA and CDR2 is SQIVND in the germline V gene (reference sequence). The CDR3 coding sequence is TGTGCCAGTAGTATCGGGATAGCGGTATACTACGAGCAGTACTTC. Its protein is CASSIGIAVYYEQYF.

The rearrangement links TRBV3-1 (or the pseudogene TRBV3-2) to TRBJ2-1; 7 bases line up with TRBD2. V trimming: 4 bases; J trimming: 9 bases; junction bases outside the gene matches: 3. Per the germline V gene, CDR1 is LGHDT and CDR2 is YNNKEL (reference sequence). This CDR3 comprises 12 residues. The CDR3 nucleotides read TGTGCCAGCAGCCGGGACTACTTTGAGCAGTTCTTC. This sequence encodes CASSRDYFEQFF.

This clone was found once. The chain combines TRBV19 with TRBJ1-1; 8 bases line up with TRBD1. CDR1 and CDR2 (germline): LNHDA, SQIVND (reference sequence). This CDR3 comprises 16 residues. J gave up 2 bases and V 6 bases, and 11 bases lay outside the gene matches. This CDR3 reads CASRSPGQAHNTEAFF. The CDR3 DNA reads as TGTGCCAGTAGATCACCGGGACAGGCGCACAACACTGAAGCTTTCTTT.

CDR3 in amino acids: CAWSVPPGNTEAFF. In nucleotides, the CDR3 is TGTGCCTGGAGTGTACCGCCCGGGAACACTGAAGCTTTCTTT. This chain joins TRBV30 and TRBJ1-1; D unresolved. The CDR3 extends over 14 amino acids. V was shortened by 0 bases and J by 1 base, with 9 bases between the two germline ends. In germline, CDR1 is GTSNPN, CDR2 SVGIG (reference sequence). Together with reference TRBV30 and TRBJ1-1, the CDR3 gives the full variable domain: SQTIHQWPATLVQPVGSPLSLECTVEGTSNPNLYWYRQAAGRGLQLLFYSVGIGQISSEVPQNLSASRPQDRQFILSSKKLLLSDSGFYLCAWSVPPGNTEAFFGQGTRLTVV.

The V and J genes are TRBV2 and TRBJ1-2; D is undetermined. The CDR3 contains 13 residues. Trimming stripped 5 bases from V and 7 bases from J, with 14 bases between. Germline V CDR1 and CDR2: SNHLY, FYNNEI. CDR3 sequence reads: CASSSDGGSGYTF. The CDR3 region has the DNA TGTGCCAGCAGTTCGGACGGCGGGTCTGGCTACACCTTC.

J is TRBJ2-2 and V is TRBV24-1; D may be TRBD2 (5 bases). Looked up from germline, CDR1 is KGHDR and CDR2 is SFDVKD. V gave up 12 bases and J gave up 0 bases, with 13 bases separating them. CDR3 length equals 14 residues. The CDR3: CAVTSGANTGELFF. The CDR3 nucleotides are TGTGCCGTTACGAGCGGAGCGAACACCGGGGAGCTGTTTTTT.

This chain links TRBV30 with TRBJ1-1; TRBD1 agrees at 8 bases. Germline loops: CDR1 GTSNPN, CDR2 SVGIG (reference sequence). Unmatched junction bases numbered 10, after V lost 3 bases and J lost 1 base. The CDR3 runs 16 residues. The CDR3 DNA reads TGTGCCTGGAGGGACAGGGAGGATGGGAGGAACACTGAAGCTTTCTTT. It yields the protein CAWRDREDGRNTEAFF.

The rearrangement links TRBV28 to TRBJ2-7, with 7 bases that match TRBD1. The germline V gene encodes CDR1 MDHEN and CDR2 SYDVKM. V shed 5 bases and J 0 bases; nucleotides not matched to a gene: 7. The length of the CDR3 is 15 residues. In DNA, the CDR3 is TGTGCCAGCAGTCCTTCCCGACAGGGCTCCTACGAGCAGTACTTC. Protein product: CASSPSRQGSYEQYF.

V and J are TRBV19 and TRBJ2-7, with D tentatively TRBD2 (5 bases). Germline-derived CDR1 and CDR2 are LNHDA and SQIVND (reference sequence). The CDR3 consists of 14 residues. Trimming pared 1 base from V and 5 bases from J, leaving 12 bases between. CDR3 residues: CASSIGWTGDEQYF. The CDR3 DNA sequence: TGTGCCAGTAGTATAGGATGGACCGGGGACGAGCAGTACTTC.

V and J are TRBV6-5 and TRBJ1-2; no clear D. The V gene's germline CDR1 is MNHEY and CDR2 SVGAGI. Trimming took 8 bases from V and 2 from J, leaving 12 bases between them. The CDR3 runs to 13 residues. The CDR3 DNA sequence: TGTGCCAGCCGTTGGGCTTCGAACTATGGCTACACCTTC. It encodes CASRWASNYGYTF.

The V gene is TRBV19, the J gene TRBJ1-3; a possible D gene is TRBD1 (5 bases). CDR1 and CDR2 from the germline V gene are LNHDA and SQIVND (reference sequence). The CDR3 extends over 19 amino acids. Trimming stripped 7 bases from V and 0 bases from J, with 25 bases between. This chain's CDR3 is CASTRRAGFVYSSGNTIYF. In nucleotides, the CDR3 is TGTGCCAGTACCCGACGGGCAGGGTTCGTTTATAGCTCTGGAAACACCATATATTTT.

This sequence joins TRBV11-3 and TRBJ2-7, with 7 bases aligning to TRBD2. CDR1 and CDR2 (germline): SGHNT, YENEEA. After removal of 5 bases from V and 6 bases from J, the junction contained 10 bases not matched to a gene. CDR3 length: 14 amino acids. The CDR3 DNA reads as TGTGCCAGCAGCGCCGGGGGGAGTTCGCGCGAGCAGTACTTC. Protein: CASSAGGSSREQYF.

The chain links TRBV7-2 to TRBJ1-5; D is possibly TRBD1 (5 bases). Per germline, CDR1 SGHTA and CDR2 FQGNSA. CDR3 length equals 16 residues. Trimming shortened V by 3 bases and J by 1 base, and 13 bases separated the two germline ends. CDR3 region: CASSLMGLLSNQPQHF. The CDR3 DNA is TGTGCCAGCAGCTTGATGGGACTTTTGAGCAATCAGCCCCAGCATTTT.

The rearrangement links TRBV5-1 to TRBJ1-2; 9 bases agree with TRBD1. The CDR3 has 17 amino acids. V dropped 5 bases and J dropped 3; count of bases not matched to a gene: 14. CDR1 is SGHRS and CDR2 is YFSETQ in the germline V gene. The CDR3 reads CASSRSGGTGRDYGYTF. CDR3 nucleotides: TGCGCCAGCAGTAGGTCCGGCGGGACAGGGCGGGACTATGGCTACACCTTC.

The chain couples TRBV30 to TRBJ2-1; 15 bases are shared with TRBD2. In germline, CDR1 is GTSNPN, CDR2 SVGIG (reference sequence). With 3 bases clipped from V and 10 bases from J, the junction kept 4 bases outside the gene matches. The CDR3 is made up of 14 amino acids. The DNA of the CDR3 is TGTGCCTGGAGGCCGGGACTAGCGGGAGGAGAGCAGTTCTTC. The encoded protein is CAWRPGLAGGEQFF. Full variable domain (outside the CDR3, taken from reference TRBV30 and TRBJ2-1): SQTIHQWPATLVQPVGSPLSLECTVEGTSNPNLYWYRQAAGRGLQLLFYSVGIGQISSEVPQNLSASRPQDRQFILSSKKLLLSDSGFYLCAWRPGLAGGEQFFGPGTRLTVL.

The chain recombines TRBV7-3 with TRBJ2-7; D might be TRBD1 (5 bases). The length of the CDR3 is 12 residues. The V end was cut by 3 bases, the J end by 8 bases, with 11 bases between. Germline V gene data show CDR1 as SGHTA and CDR2 as FQGTGA. CDR3 nucleotide sequence: TGTGCCAGCAGCTTGGCAGGGCAGCAGCAGTACTTC. Its protein product is CASSLAGQQQYF.

The genes are TRBV5-1 and TRBJ2-7; D perhaps matches TRBD2 (6 bases). Trimming stripped 4 bases from V and 5 bases from J, with 16 bases between. Germline CDR1 and CDR2: SGHRS and YFSETQ. There are 14 residues in the CDR3. The DNA for the CDR3 is TGCGCCAGCAGCAGGGACTCGCCGCTCGACGAGCAGTACTTC. Its translation is CASSRDSPLDEQYF.

The chain employs TRBV5-4 and TRBJ2-2; no clear D. Germline lookup yields CDR1 SGHNT and CDR2 YYREEE (reference sequence). The CDR3 covers 13 residues. V was trimmed by 2 bases and J by 3 bases, leaving 5 bases between them. The CDR3 DNA follows: TGTGCCAGCAGCTTCGCAGACACCGGGGAGCTGTTTTTT. Its protein is CASSFADTGELFF.

The CDR3 DNA sequence: TGTGCCAGCAGCCAAGATCGCACTCCGAAACGCACAGATACGCAGTATTTT. Protein sequence: CASSQDRTPKRTDTQYF. The rearrangement joins TRBV4-2 to TRBJ2-3, with D unclear. The CDR3 spans 17 residues. The V gene lost 0 bases and the J gene lost 1 base, with 14 bases spanning the gap. Germline CDR1 is LGHNA and CDR2 is YNFKEQ.